The 29 T cell receptor beta chains below come from one sample, sequenced in a study of blood T cell repertoires in COVID-19. The assay was immunoSEQ multiplex PCR, and TCRdb's table has in-frame clones only and misses some. The sample has under 300,000 clones, 86% seen once. Sequencing was carried out using peripheral blood. The receptors here all came from a woman aged 25 to 45 with COVID-19, enrolled during active disease.

The chain joins TRBV19 to TRBJ2-1; TRBD2 matches 13 bases. The germline V gene has CDR1 LNHDA and CDR2 SQIVND (reference sequence). The CDR3 spans 17 residues. With 5 bases clipped from V and 1 base from J, the junction kept 5 bases outside the gene matches. CDR3 residues: CASSRLAGGNSYNEQFF. The CDR3 nucleotides read TGTGCCAGTAGTCGACTAGCGGGGGGTAATTCCTACAATGAGCAGTTCTTC. Supplemented by reference TRBV19 and TRBJ2-1, the full variable domain reads DGGITQSPKYLFRKEGQNVTLSCEQNLNHDAMYWYRQDPGQGLRLIYYSQIVNDFQKGDIAEGYSVSREKKESFPLTVTSAQKNPTAFYLCASSRLAGGNSYNEQFFGPGTRLTVL.

CDR3 protein: CASSSSQANTEAFF. The DNA of the CDR3 is TGTGCCAGCTCAAGCTCTCAGGCAAACACTGAAGCTTTCTTT. The chain employs TRBV18 and TRBJ1-1; D unclear. Looked up from germline, CDR1 is KGHSH and CDR2 is LQKENI. V lost 5 bases to trimming and J lost 2 bases, with 12 bases between them. The length of the CDR3 is 14 residues. The variable domain in full, completed from reference TRBV18 and TRBJ1-1, reads NAGVMQNPRHLVRRRGQEARLRCSPMKGHSHVYWYRQLPEEGLKFMVYLQKENIIDESGMPKERFSAEFPKEGPSILRIQQVVRGDSAAYFCASSSSQANTEAFFGQGTRLTVV.

This clone appeared a single time. The rearrangement joins TRBV6-2 or TRBV6-3 to TRBJ2-5, with 14 bases identical to TRBD2. The CDR3 spans 16 residues. J was trimmed by 1 base and V by 2 bases; bases with no gene match: 0. Germline lookup yields CDR1 MNHEY and CDR2 SVGEGT. The CDR3 DNA follows: TGTGCCAGCAGTTACGGGACTAGCGGGGGCCAAGAGACCCAGTACTTC. Protein: CASSYGTSGGQETQYF.

The V gene is TRBV6-1, the J gene TRBJ1-4; weak D call: TRBD1 (5 bases). Germline CDR1 MNHNS, CDR2 SASEGT. V shed 2 bases and J shed 2 bases, with 9 bases lying between them. The CDR3 spans 15 residues. Here the CDR3 reads CASSEYGGTNEKLFF. The CDR3 DNA follows: TGTGCCAGCAGTGAATATGGGGGGACTAATGAAAAACTGTTTTTT.

The chain carries TRBV13 and TRBJ1-1, with 7 bases matching TRBD1. The CDR3 has 15 amino acids. The junction had 8 bases not matched to a gene; V was cut back by 4 bases and J by 3 bases. Germline V lookup: CDR1 PRHDT, CDR2 FYEKMQ (reference sequence). The CDR3 nucleotides read TGTGCCAGCAGCTCCTATAACAGGGGCTACACTGAAGCTTTCTTT. It codes for CASSSYNRGYTEAFF.

This clone came up once. The chain uses TRBV12-3 or TRBV12-4 and TRBJ2-5, with D possibly matching TRBD1 (6 bases). The CDR3 has 12 residues. V shed 6 bases and J shed 4 bases, with 9 bases lying between them. The CDR3, as DNA: TGTGCCAGCAGACCACAGGGAGAGACCCAGTACTTC. This translates into CASRPQGETQYF.

The V and J genes are TRBV11-2 and TRBJ2-1; 7 bases agree with TRBD2. CDR1 SGHAT and CDR2 FQNNGV come from the germline V gene. The J segment lost 4 bases and the V segment lost 0 bases, leaving 6 bases of the junction unmatched. This CDR3 region has 16 residues. The CDR3 here is CASSLDWGGGYNEQFF. The CDR3 nucleotides are TGTGCCAGCAGCTTAGATTGGGGCGGGGGATACAATGAGCAGTTCTTC.

The rearrangement uses TRBV10-1 and TRBJ2-7, with 10 bases fitting TRBD2. Germline assignment: CDR1 WNHNN and CDR2 SYGVQD (reference sequence). There are 14 residues in the CDR3. The V and J ends lost 5 bases and 2 bases, in that order; junction bases with no gene match: 3. The CDR3 DNA reads TGCGCCAGCAGTCCTAGCGGGGGCACCTACGAGCAGTACTTC. Translating gives CASSPSGGTYEQYF.

The V call is TRBV28, the J call TRBJ1-1; 9 bases align to TRBD1. The V gene end was trimmed by 8 bases and the J gene end by 4 bases; junction bases not matched to a gene: 11. The CDR3 has 15 amino acids. Germline CDR1 is MDHEN and CDR2 is SYDVKM. CDR3 DNA sequence: TGTGCCAGCGGATACTCTGACAGGGGGAGCACTGAAGCTTTCTTT. Protein sequence: CASGYSDRGSTEAFF.

V usage is TRBV30 and J usage is TRBJ1-1; D remains unclear. Germline loops: CDR1 GTSNPN, CDR2 SVGIG (reference sequence). V was cut by 2 bases and J by 6 bases, with 25 bases left in between. This CDR3 spans 17 amino acids. CDR3 residues: CAWSPIPRLGSRPEAFF. In DNA form, the CDR3 reads TGTGCCTGGAGTCCAATCCCCCGGTTGGGGAGTAGGCCTGAAGCTTTCTTT.

V usage is TRBV7-2 and J usage is TRBJ1-4, with D possibly being TRBD1 (6 bases). The CDR3 extends over 14 amino acids. The germline V gene has CDR1 SGHTA and CDR2 FQGNSA. V was shortened by 5 bases and J by 7 bases, with 14 bases between the two germline ends. CDR3 protein: CASSANRVGEKLFF. CDR3 sequence (DNA): TGTGCCAGCAGCGCAAACAGGGTTGGTGAAAAACTGTTTTTT.

The V and J genes are TRBV3-1 (or the pseudogene TRBV3-2) and TRBJ2-7; D is perhaps TRBD2 (5 bases). Trimming left V 4 bases short and J 0 bases short, with 13 bases between. This CDR3 has 15 residues. Germline V lookup: CDR1 LGHDT, CDR2 YNNKEL (reference sequence). In DNA form, the CDR3 reads TGTGCCAGCAGCCCATTCGCGGGCAGCTCCTACGAGCAGTACTTC. This translates into CASSPFAGSSYEQYF.

The chain employs TRBV11-3 and TRBJ2-3; D gene ambiguous. The ends were cut back, 5 bases at V and 2 bases at J, with 11 bases in the middle. Germline assignment: CDR1 SGHNT and CDR2 YENEEA. CDR3 length equals 14 residues. CDR3 loop: CASSPRADTDTQYF. Here the CDR3 DNA reads TGTGCCAGCAGCCCTAGAGCAGACACAGATACGCAGTATTTT.

This sequence joins TRBV6-5 and TRBJ2-3; the match to TRBD1 covers 9 bases. V shed 6 bases and J 3 bases; nucleotides not matched to a gene: 7. The CDR3 totals 15 residues. From germline, CDR1 is MNHEY and CDR2 SVGAGI. As DNA, the CDR3 is TGTGCCAGCAGCTTTGACAGGGGGTTAACAGATACGCAGTATTTT. Translating it yields CASSFDRGLTDTQYF.

This chain's CDR3 is CASSWPGSDTQYF. The CDR3 DNA reads TGTGCCAGCAGCTGGCCAGGTTCGGATACGCAGTATTTT. The chain employs TRBV3-1 (or the pseudogene TRBV3-2) and TRBJ2-3; D ambiguous. Germline-derived CDR1 and CDR2 are LGHDT and YNNKEL (reference sequence). Deletions cut 5 bases from V and 6 bases from J, with 12 bases between. This CDR3 has 13 residues.

This sequence joins TRBV19 and TRBJ1-1; TRBD1 aligns across 7 bases. The CDR3 is 13 residues long. The trim removed 5 bases at V and 4 bases at J, leaving 4 bases unmatched. The germline CDR1 and CDR2 sequences are LNHDA and SQIVND (reference sequence). CDR3 DNA sequence: TGTGCCAGTAGTGCACAGGGGAGCACTGAAGCTTTCTTT. Its protein product is CASSAQGSTEAFF.

The J gene is TRBJ1-6, the V gene TRBV7-8; D is unclear. The CDR3 consists of 16 residues. The V end was cut by 5 bases, the J end by 0 bases, with 11 bases between. CDR1 and CDR2 (germline): SGHVS, FQNEAQ. The CDR3 sequence: CASSPTWSSYNSPLHF. In DNA form, the CDR3 reads TGTGCCAGCAGCCCTACGTGGAGCTCCTATAATTCACCCCTCCACTTT.

The genes are TRBV28 and TRBJ2-4; a possible D gene is TRBD2 (5 bases). The length of the CDR3 is 17 residues. Trimming shortened V by 6 bases and J by 0 bases, and 18 bases separated the two germline ends. Germline V gene data show CDR1 as MDHEN and CDR2 as SYDVKM. The CDR3 DNA is TGTGCCAGCAGCCCCATGACCTTAGGACTAGCCAAAAACATTCAGTACTTC. Encoded protein: CASSPMTLGLAKNIQYF.

This clone showed up just once. The V and J genes are TRBV5-8 and TRBJ2-3; D unclear. Looked up from germline, CDR1 is SGHTS and CDR2 is YDEGEE. V shed 0 bases and J shed 4 bases, with 15 bases lying between them. The CDR3 runs 16 residues. The CDR3 DNA reads as TGTGCCAGCAGCTTGGGGGCCACCCCCTGGGCAGATACGCAGTATTTT. This sequence encodes CASSLGATPWADTQYF.

The J gene is TRBJ2-3, the V gene TRBV4-1; TRBD2 agrees at 11 bases. There are 17 residues in the CDR3. Per germline, CDR1 MGHRA and CDR2 YSYEKL. V shed 5 bases, J shed 9 bases, and the junction held 16 bases outside the gene matches. CDR3 nucleotides: TGCGCCAGCAGCGGGACCCTAGCGGGGGGACTGTCCGTGACGCAGTATTTT. This translates into CASSGTLAGGLSVTQYF.

This clone was detected a few times. The chain is built from TRBV4-2 and TRBJ2-3; 11 bases line up with TRBD2. This CDR3 has 16 residues. The J segment lost 4 bases and the V segment lost 1 base, leaving 4 bases of the junction unmatched. Germline CDR1 and CDR2: LGHNA and YNFKEQ. The CDR3: CASSQGSGGAPDTQYF. CDR3 coding DNA: TGTGCCAGCAGCCAAGGTAGCGGGGGGGCCCCAGATACGCAGTATTTT.

V is TRBV7-2 and J is TRBJ1-3; no reliable D call. Trimming took 1 base from V and 0 from J, leaving 7 bases between them. This CDR3 region has 15 residues. The V gene's germline CDR1 is SGHTA and CDR2 FQGNSA. CDR3 protein: CASSLDNISGNTIYF. CDR3 coding DNA: TGTGCCAGCAGCTTAGACAACATCTCTGGAAACACCATATATTTT. Complete variable domain (other parts from reference TRBV7-2 and TRBJ1-3): GAGVSQSPSNKVTEKGKDVELRCDPISGHTALYWYRQSLGQGLEFLIYFQGNSAPDKSGLPSDRFSAERTGGSVSTLTIQRTQQEDSAVYLCASSLDNISGNTIYFGEGSWLTVV.

In this sample, this clone turned up once. The V gene is TRBV7-2, the J gene TRBJ2-5; 7 bases line up with TRBD2. Germline assignment: CDR1 SGHTA and CDR2 FQGNSA. The CDR3 has 15 residues. V was pared by 5 bases and J by 1 base, with 7 bases of the junction left unmatched. CDR3 DNA sequence: TGTGCCAGCAGCATTACCGGGACTACCCAAGAGACCCAGTACTTC. It yields the protein CASSITGTTQETQYF.

This rearrangement joins TRBV27 to TRBJ2-5; 8 nucleotides match TRBD1. V shed 1 base and J 5 bases; nucleotides not matched to a gene: 6. CDR1 is MNHEY, CDR2 SMNVEV, per germline (reference sequence). This CDR3 region has 15 residues. DNA of the CDR3: TGTGCCAGCAGTTTATACGGGACAGGTTTGGAGACCCAGTACTTC. Protein: CASSLYGTGLETQYF.

The rearrangement links TRBV10-3 to TRBJ2-3; no clear D gene. V lost 6 bases and J lost 2, with 6 bases in between. Germline CDR1 is ENHRY and CDR2 is SYGVKD. This CDR3 contains 12 residues. As DNA, the CDR3 is TGTGCCATCAGAGACTTCACAGATACGCAGTATTTT. It codes for CAIRDFTDTQYF.

The rearrangement joins TRBV7-9 to TRBJ1-1; 9 bases are a match to TRBD1. The CDR3 has 15 amino acids. CDR1 is SEHNR and CDR2 is FQNEAQ in the germline V gene (reference sequence). V shed 5 bases and J 5 bases; nucleotides not matched to a gene: 9. The CDR3 bases are TGTGCCAGCAGCCCCACCACAGGGGGCAGGACTGAAGCTTTCTTT. Residues: CASSPTTGGRTEAFF. Full variable domain (remainder filled in from reference TRBV7-9 and TRBJ1-1): DTGVSQNPRHKITKRGQNVTFRCDPISEHNRLYWYRQTLGQGPEFLTYFQNEAQLEKSRLLSDRFSAERPKGSFSTLEIQRTEQGDSAMYLCASSPTTGGRTEAFFGQGTRLTVV.

This chain connects TRBV24-1 to TRBJ2-5; no clear D. The CDR3 totals 13 residues. Germline V gene sequence: CDR1 KGHDR, CDR2 SFDVKD. V was shortened by 4 bases and J by 1 base, with 6 bases between the two germline ends. The CDR3 DNA reads TGTGCCACCAGTGACCCCTCCCAAGAGACCCAGTACTTC. It specifies CATSDPSQETQYF.

The chain employs TRBV19 and TRBJ1-2; a weak D match, TRBD1 (5 bases). Between the trimmed V and J ends, which lost 10 bases and 4 bases, there was a span of 16 bases. This CDR3 comprises 13 residues. Per the germline V gene, CDR1 is LNHDA and CDR2 is SQIVND (reference sequence). CDR3 DNA: TGTGCCATATCCTCAGGGTTTCTCTATGGCTACACCTTC. Translating it yields CAISSGFLYGYTF.

The rearrangement uses TRBV5-1 and TRBJ2-2; TRBD1 is a possible D gene (6 bases). The CDR3 contains 14 residues. The V and J ends lost 4 bases and 0 bases respectively, with 7 bases between them. CDR1 is SGHRS, CDR2 YFSETQ, per germline. Here the CDR3 reads CASSGTPNTGELFF. For the CDR3, the DNA is TGCGCCAGCAGCGGGACACCGAACACCGGGGAGCTGTTTTTT.